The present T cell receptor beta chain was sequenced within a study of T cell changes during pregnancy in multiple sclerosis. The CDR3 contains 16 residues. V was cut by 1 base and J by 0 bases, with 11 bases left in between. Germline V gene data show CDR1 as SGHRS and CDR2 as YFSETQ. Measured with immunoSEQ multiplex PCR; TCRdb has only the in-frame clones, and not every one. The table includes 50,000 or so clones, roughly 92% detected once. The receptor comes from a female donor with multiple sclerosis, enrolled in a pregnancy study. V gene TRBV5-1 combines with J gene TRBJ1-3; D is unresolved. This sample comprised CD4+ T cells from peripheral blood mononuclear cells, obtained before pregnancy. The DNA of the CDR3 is TGCGCCAGCAGCTTGATGGGCGCAGGCTCTGGAAACACCATATATTTT. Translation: CASSLMGAGSGNTIYF. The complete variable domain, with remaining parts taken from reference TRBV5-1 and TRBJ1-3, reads KAGVTQTPRYLIKTRGQQVTLSCSPISGHRSVSWYQQTPGQGLQFLFEYFSETQRNKGNFPGRFSGRQFSNSRSEMNVSTLELGDSALYLCASSLMGAGSGNTIYFGEGSWLTVV.